This passage covers 15 T cell receptor beta chains from one sample sequenced in a study of radiotherapy plus CTLA-4 blockade in lung cancer. The assay was immunoSEQ multiplex PCR, and TCRdb's table has in-frame clones only and misses some. The sample yields about 120,000 clones, approximately 84% seen once. This material consisted of peripheral blood, taken from a patient treated with radiotherapy plus ipilimumab. All receptors derive from a human donor with non-small cell lung cancer who had a partial response to radiotherapy plus ipilimumab.

The chain couples TRBV28 to TRBJ1-2; tentatively, D is TRBD1 (5 bases). V was cut by 5 bases and J by 2 bases, with 15 bases left in between. CDR3 length: 15 amino acids. From germline, CDR1 is MDHEN and CDR2 SYDVKM. The CDR3 protein is CASSTEQERNYGYTF. CDR3 nucleotides: TGTGCCAGCAGTACAGAACAGGAAAGGAACTATGGCTACACCTTC.

Details on this clone: The sample contains more than one DNA sequence encoding this CDR3. The V and J genes are TRBV5-1 and TRBJ1-4; D perhaps matches TRBD1 (5 bases). The V and J ends lost 1 base and 3 bases respectively, with 10 bases between them. Germline assignment: CDR1 SGHRS and CDR2 YFSETQ. This CDR3 contains 15 residues. The DNA for the CDR3 is TGCGCCAGCAGCTTGCAAGGGGCGGCTAATGAAAAACTGTTTTTT. It is translated as CASSLQGAANEKLFF. Full variable domain (remainder filled in from reference TRBV5-1 and TRBJ1-4): KAGVTQTPRYLIKTRGQQVTLSCSPISGHRSVSWYQQTPGQGLQFLFEYFSETQRNKGNFPGRFSGRQFSNSRSEMNVSTLELGDSALYLCASSLQGAANEKLFFGSGTQLSVL.

The chain recombines TRBV4-1 with TRBJ2-7, with TRBD2 matching 11 bases. There are 16 residues in the CDR3. Germline V lookup: CDR1 MGHRA, CDR2 YSYEKL. J was trimmed by 0 bases and V by 1 base; bases with no gene match: 2. The chain's CDR3 is CASSQVGTSGSYEQYF. DNA for the CDR3: TGCGCCAGCAGCCAAGTAGGGACTAGCGGCTCCTACGAGCAGTACTTC.

The chain recombines TRBV5-5 with TRBJ2-1; 10 bases map to TRBD1. V lost 2 bases and J lost 0; bases outside the gene matches: 14. The length of the CDR3 is 20 residues. Germline assignment: CDR1 SGHKS and CDR2 YYEKEE (reference sequence). DNA of the CDR3: TGTGCCAGCAGCTTTGTTAGGGACAGGGGTTATCTGAGCTCCTACAATGAGCAGTTCTTC. It is translated as CASSFVRDRGYLSSYNEQFF.

This chain links TRBV19 with TRBJ2-5, with D perhaps TRBD1 (6 bases). The V end lost 5 bases, the J end lost 5 bases, and 15 bases lay between the germline ends. CDR1 is LNHDA and CDR2 is SQIVND in the germline V gene (reference sequence). This CDR3 region has 14 residues. CDR3 loop: CASSPTPQGETQYF. CDR3 coding DNA: TGTGCCAGTAGTCCGACCCCTCAGGGGGAGACCCAGTACTTC.

This chain joins TRBV5-1 and TRBJ2-5, with 10 bases lining up with TRBD2. The CDR3 runs 14 residues. The germline V gene encodes CDR1 SGHRS and CDR2 YFSETQ. With 7 bases clipped from V and 1 base from J, the junction kept 4 bases outside the gene matches. CDR3: CASSSGRLQETQYF. In DNA form, the CDR3 reads TGCGCCAGCTCTAGCGGGAGACTCCAAGAGACCCAGTACTTC.

This chain links TRBV6-5 with TRBJ1-5, with a weak D call TRBD1 (6 bases). CDR3 size: 15 residues. Germline loops: CDR1 MNHEY, CDR2 SVGAGI. V shed 6 bases and J shed 5 bases, with 17 bases lying between them. This CDR3 reads CASRKQGFTDQPQHF. CDR3 bases: TGTGCCAGCAGAAAACAGGGCTTTACCGATCAGCCCCAGCATTTT.

This chain joins TRBV7-9 and TRBJ2-2; 7 bases match TRBD1. Germline CDR1 reads SEHNR; CDR2 reads FQNEAQ (reference sequence). The length of the CDR3 is 16 residues. V shed 2 bases and J 5 bases; nucleotides not matched to a gene: 8. CDR3 DNA: TGTGCCAGCAGCTTACTCTCAGGGGGATTGACCGGGGAGCTGTTTTTT. It specifies CASSLLSGGLTGELFF.

The chain couples TRBV19 to TRBJ2-3; 9 nucleotides agree with TRBD1. The CDR3 consists of 16 residues. Germline CDR1 is LNHDA and CDR2 is SQIVND (reference sequence). With 3 bases clipped from V and 4 bases from J, the junction kept 8 bases outside the gene matches. The CDR3 sequence is CASSMAGTGLADTQYF. The CDR3 DNA reads as TGTGCCAGTAGTATGGCCGGGACAGGGTTAGCAGATACGCAGTATTTT. Supplemented by reference TRBV19 and TRBJ2-3, the full variable domain reads DGGITQSPKYLFRKEGQNVTLSCEQNLNHDAMYWYRQDPGQGLRLIYYSQIVNDFQKGDIAEGYSVSREKKESFPLTVTSAQKNPTAFYLCASSMAGTGLADTQYFGPGTRLTVL.

This clone was picked up one time. The chain combines TRBV2 with TRBJ2-5; 8 bases are shared with TRBD1. The J call may be wrong; the DNA end is better matched by TRBJ2-7. CDR1 and CDR2 from the germline V gene are SNHLY and FYNNEI. This CDR3 contains 13 residues. This CDR3 reads CASSARGPYEQYF. CDR3 DNA: TGTGCCAGCAGTGCCAGGGGGCCCTACGAGCAGTACTTC.

The chain joins TRBV5-4 to TRBJ2-2; 7 bases map to TRBD2. Trimming at V came to 4 bases and at J to 3 bases, leaving 9 bases not matched to a gene. Germline V gene sequence: CDR1 SGHNT, CDR2 YYREEE (reference sequence). CDR3 length equals 16 residues. CDR3 in amino acids: CASSPWGGFDTGELFF. The CDR3 DNA reads TGTGCCAGCAGCCCCTGGGGGGGTTTTGACACCGGGGAGCTGTTTTTT.

The V and J genes are TRBV29-1 and TRBJ1-2; D uncertain. The CDR3 extends over 13 amino acids. The V end lost 7 bases, the J end lost 4 bases, and 16 bases lay between the germline ends. Germline CDR1 is SQVTM and CDR2 is ANQGSEA. CDR3 region: CSAPERVPYGYTF. The DNA for the CDR3 is TGCAGCGCTCCCGAGAGAGTACCCTATGGCTACACCTTC.

CDR3 residues: CASSPVAGNTGELFF. In DNA, the CDR3 is TGTGCCAGCTCACCTGTAGCGGGAAACACCGGGGAGCTGTTTTTT. The chain couples TRBV18 to TRBJ2-2, with 8 nucleotides matching TRBD2. The CDR3 is made up of 15 amino acids. Per germline, CDR1 KGHSH and CDR2 LQKENI. Losses at the gene ends were 3 bases for V and 2 bases for J; bases not matched to a gene: 2.

This chain joins TRBV4-2 and TRBJ2-3; D is perhaps TRBD1 (6 bases). Trimming removed 1 base at V and 3 bases at J, with 14 bases between. Germline V gene lookup returns CDR1 LGHNA and CDR2 YNFKEQ. The CDR3 length is 16 residues. The CDR3 DNA follows: TGTGCCAGCAGCCAAGCAGGGGCCGTGGGGACAGATACGCAGTATTTT. The encoded protein is CASSQAGAVGTDTQYF.

In DNA form, the CDR3 reads TGTGCCAGCAGCTTAGGTAGCGGGAATAACAATGAGCAGTTCTTC. Residues: CASSLGSGNNNEQFF. This chain connects TRBV7-6 to TRBJ2-1, with 8 bases matching TRBD2. CDR3 length: 15 amino acids. The V and J ends lost 1 base and 5 bases, in that order; junction bases with no gene match: 4. The V gene's germline CDR1 is SGHVS and CDR2 FNYEAQ.